The entry that follows covers one T cell receptor (beta chain) sequence. The CDR3 covers 13 residues. Trimming left V 3 bases short and J 2 bases short, with 5 bases between. Germline V gene lookup returns CDR1 LGHNA and CDR2 YNFKEQ. Isolated RNA was reverse transcribed into cDNA used as the sequencing template. Here immunoSEQ multiplex PCR was the method, and the copy in TCRdb shows in-frame clones only, minus some. The data hold 160,000 or so clones, with approximately 53% observed a single time. The data were taken from a study of CD8+ T cells in alopecia areata. This receptor was identified in a human donor with alopecia areata. The specimen was CD8+ T cells sorted from blood, collected at week 0. The chain has TRBV4-2 and TRBJ1-5; D remains unclear. This chain's CDR3 is CASSQSGNQPQHF. For the CDR3, the DNA is TGTGCCAGCAGCCAGAGCGGCAATCAGCCCCAGCATTTT.